The next 29 T cell receptor beta chains were all read from a single sample in a study of immune heterogeneity within non-small cell lung tumors. Amplifying TCR beta CDR3 involved multiplex PCR carried out with 32 V and 13 J primers. In TCRdb, the multiplex PCR reads were re-called with MiXCR into one record per CDR3 protein. This sample carries over 14,000 distinct CDR3 sequences, about 31% of them seen once, and the ten largest clones take 13% to 15%. Genomic DNA from bulk tumor acted as the template, and around 0.55 ug was loaded per sample. The authors collected several far-apart biopsies from each primary tumor during surgery. Newly diagnosed with untreated non-small cell lung cancer, the patients underwent curative surgery. The specimen sequenced was lung tumor tissue. These receptors all stem from a woman aged 45 to 65 with non-small cell lung cancer.

This clonotype was counted at least ten times. The chain is built from TRBV18 and TRBJ2-3; D ambiguous. The CDR3 has 11 amino acids. CDR1 and CDR2 (germline): KGHSH, LQKENI. The V end lost 6 bases, the J end lost 2 bases, and 3 bases lay between the germline ends. As DNA, the CDR3 is TGTGCCAGCTCGTCCACAGATACGCAGTATTTT. Translated, it gives CASSSTDTQYF.

This clonotype turned up a few times. The junction departs from the called germline gene at one end, perhaps through a read error. The chain couples TRBV20-1 to TRBJ2-2, with 9 bases aligning to TRBD1. The CDR3 is 17 residues long. CDR1 is DFQATT, CDR2 SNEGSKA, per germline (reference sequence). CDR3 sequence reads: CSAWTPGQGANTGDLFF. DNA for the CDR3: TGCAGTGCTTGGACCCCGGGACAGGGCGCGAACACCGGGGACCTGTTTTTT.

The table lists this clonotype with a few counts. This may be a read error: a much more frequent sequence differs by one nucleotide. As DNA, the CDR3 is TGTGCCAGCATTGATGGAAACACTGAAGCTTTCTTT. Translated: CASIDGNTEAFF. V and J are TRBV2 and TRBJ1-1; D is unresolved. The CDR3 has 12 amino acids. V lost 7 bases and J lost 2, with 8 bases in between. Germline V gene data show CDR1 as SNHLY and CDR2 as FYNNEI. The full variable domain, completed using reference TRBV2 and TRBJ1-1, is EPEVTQTPSHQVTQMGQEVILRCVPISNHLYFYWYRQILGQKVEFLVSFYNNEISEKSEIFDDQFSVERPDGSNFTLKIRSTKLEDSAMYFCASIDGNTEAFFGQGTRLTVV.

This clonotype came up a few times. J is TRBJ1-1 and V is TRBV4-1; the D gene is possibly TRBD1 (5 bases). The CDR3 is made up of 14 amino acids. Trimming removed 8 bases at V and 2 bases at J, with 15 bases between. CDR1 and CDR2 from the germline V gene are MGHRA and YSYEKL. Written as DNA, the CDR3 is TGCGCCAGCCTTTCACCGGGACTAAACACTGAAGCTTTCTTT. Encoded protein: CASLSPGLNTEAFF.

This clonotype was seen ten or more times. The chain carries TRBV20-1 and TRBJ2-5; weak D call: TRBD1 (5 bases). This CDR3 is 13 amino acids long. Trimming pared 1 base from V and 2 bases from J, leaving 8 bases between. Germline V gene data show CDR1 as DFQATT and CDR2 as SNEGSKA (reference sequence). The CDR3 is CSARGGRQETQYF. Here the CDR3 DNA reads TGCAGTGCTAGAGGGGGCAGACAAGAGACCCAGTACTTC.

This clonotype has at least ten counts. The rearrangement uses TRBV6-2 or TRBV6-3 and TRBJ2-6; D tentatively reads TRBD1 or TRBD2 (5 bases each). Trimming cost V 3 bases and J 0 bases, with 15 bases left between them. The CDR3 loop spans 18 amino acids. CDR1 MNHEY and CDR2 SVGEGT come from the germline V gene. The CDR3 DNA reads TGTGCCAGCAGTTATCGCCGGGGCCTTAGCTCTGGGGCCAACGTCCTGACTTTC. Translating gives CASSYRRGLSSGANVLTF.

The sample holds a few counts of this clonotype. The genes are TRBV11-2 and TRBJ2-5; weak D call: TRBD2 (5 bases). This CDR3 has 15 residues. The V end was cut by 2 bases, the J end by 1 base, with 11 bases between. Germline loops: CDR1 SGHAT, CDR2 FQNNGV. The CDR3 DNA sequence: TGTGCCAGCAGCTTAACATTTAGCGCCCAAGAGACCCAGTACTTC. Amino acids: CASSLTFSAQETQYF. The full variable domain, rest sourced from reference TRBV11-2 and TRBJ2-5, is EAGVAQSPRYKIIEKRQSVAFWCNPISGHATLYWYQQILGQGPKLLIQFQNNGVVDDSQLPKDRFSAERLKGVDSTLKIQPAKLEDSAVYLCASSLTFSAQETQYFGPGTRLLVL.

Many counts were recorded for this clonotype. The genes are TRBV6-1 and TRBJ1-5; D is unresolved. Looked up from germline, CDR1 is MNHNS and CDR2 is SASEGT. The V end lost 5 bases, the J end lost 2 bases, and 16 bases lay between the germline ends. The CDR3 extends over 16 amino acids. The CDR3 DNA reads TGTGCCAGCAGTTCCGGGTCCTCTAAGGGCAATCAGCCCCAGCATTTT. Residues: CASSSGSSKGNQPQHF.

The gene calls are TRBV7-8 and TRBJ2-2; 8 bases are shared with TRBD2. The germline V gene has CDR1 SGHVS and CDR2 FQNEAQ. V lost 5 bases to trimming and J lost 4 bases; unmatched junction nucleotides: 3. This CDR3 has 14 amino acids. This chain's CDR3 is CASSGGLGTGELFF. The CDR3 DNA sequence: TGTGCCAGCAGCGGGGGACTAGGCACCGGGGAGCTGTTTTTT.

The table lists this clonotype with many counts. The rearrangement uses TRBV28 and TRBJ2-7; D not resolved. In germline, CDR1 is MDHEN, CDR2 SYDVKM. V was pared by 5 bases and J by 3 bases, with 20 bases between. CDR3 size: 16 residues. The DNA of the CDR3 is TGTGCCAGCAGTAGTTCCCGTAAACTCCCCTACTACGAGCAGTACTTC. Residues: CASSSSRKLPYYEQYF.

With respect to this clonotype: A clone one base away is much larger, so this may be a read error. The rearrangement joins TRBV4-2 to TRBJ2-3; the match to TRBD2 covers 7 bases. In germline, CDR1 is LGHNA, CDR2 YNFKEQ. The CDR3 contains 16 residues. The V segment lost 0 bases and the J segment 7 bases; nucleotides outside the gene matches: 10. CDR3 residues: CASSQDSGLGAYTQYF. The DNA for the CDR3 is TGTGCCAGCAGCCAAGATTCTGGACTAGGGGCATATACGCAGTATTTT.

In DNA, the CDR3 is TGTGCCAGCAGCTTCGGCGGGGGGGATCACAATGAGCAGTTCTTC. Protein product: CASSFGGGDHNEQFF. The gene calls are TRBV7-2 and TRBJ2-1; 9 positions agree with TRBD2. Unmatched junction bases numbered 5, after V lost 3 bases and J lost 5 bases. This CDR3 is 15 amino acids long. From germline, CDR1 is SGHTA and CDR2 FQGNSA.

This clonotype has more than one count but fewer than ten. Possible read error: a much larger clone is one base away. V and J are TRBV19 and TRBJ2-3; 8 nucleotides match TRBD2. The ends lost 5 bases at V and 0 bases at J; junction bases unmatched: 10. Germline values: CDR1 LNHDA, CDR2 SQIVND (reference sequence). The CDR3 consists of 17 residues. CDR3 sequence (DNA): TGTGCCAGTAGTTTCGCGGGGGGAAGAACTAGCACAGATACGCAGTATTTT. Amino acid sequence: CASSFAGGRTSTDTQYF.

The table lists this clonotype with a few counts. The chain links TRBV19 to TRBJ1-2; 10 bases line up with TRBD1. This CDR3 region has 16 residues. V shed 6 bases and J 4 bases; nucleotides not matched to a gene: 11. Germline V lookup: CDR1 LNHDA, CDR2 SQIVND (reference sequence). CDR3 nucleotides: TGTGCCAGTAGGGCCGCGACAGGGGGCGCGGGCTATGGCTACACCTTC. As protein: CASRAATGGAGYGYTF. The complete variable domain, with remaining parts taken from reference TRBV19 and TRBJ1-2, reads DGGITQSPKYLFRKEGQNVTLSCEQNLNHDAMYWYRQDPGQGLRLIYYSQIVNDFQKGDIAEGYSVSREKKESFPLTVTSAQKNPTAFYLCASRAATGGAGYGYTFGSGTRLTVV.

A remark on this clonotype: Just one base apart from a much larger clone, this may be a read error. The V gene is TRBV6-1, the J gene TRBJ1-4, with D tentatively TRBD1 (5 bases). CDR3 length: 15 amino acids. V was cut by 3 bases and J by 8 bases, with 16 bases left in between. The germline gives CDR1 MNHNS, CDR2 SASEGT. CDR3 sequence (DNA): TGTGCCAGCAGTGAGACAGTGGGAGTCGTGGAAAAACTGTTTTTT. It codes for CASSETVGVVEKLFF.

Points on this clonotype: A much larger clone lies one base from this, so it may be a read error. Since the CDR3 does not end with the conserved phenylalanine or tryptophan, this likely comes from a read error. The V call is TRBV20-1, the J call TRBJ2-7, with D unclear. Trimming pared 6 bases from V and 0 bases from J, leaving 9 bases between. CDR1 and CDR2 from the germline V gene are DFQATT and SNEGSKA (reference sequence). The CDR3 extends over 12 amino acids. The CDR3 sequence is CSARTGSYEQYL. CDR3 nucleotides: TGCAGTGCCAGGACGGGCTCCTACGAGCAGTACTTA.

V is TRBV2 and J is TRBJ2-1, with 8 bases aligning to TRBD1. The length of the CDR3 is 13 residues. The J segment lost 8 bases and the V segment lost 2 bases, leaving 2 bases of the junction unmatched. Germline V gene data show CDR1 as SNHLY and CDR2 as FYNNEI. CDR3 coding DNA: TGTGCCAGCAGTGAACAGGGGGCATATGAGCAGTTCTTC. It is translated as CASSEQGAYEQFF.

This clonotype was recorded a few times. V and J are TRBV27 and TRBJ2-2, with D unresolved. V lost 8 bases to trimming and J lost 10 bases, with 14 bases between them. This CDR3 has 12 residues. Germline lookup yields CDR1 MNHEY and CDR2 SMNVEV (reference sequence). CDR3 nucleotides: TGTGCCAGCGGGTTGACCCCCGTGGAGCTGTTTTTT. It yields the protein CASGLTPVELFF.

This clonotype was observed many times. This chain uses TRBV10-3 with TRBJ2-3; no reliable D call. The V gene's germline CDR1 is ENHRY and CDR2 SYGVKD. The CDR3 totals 12 residues. V dropped 8 bases and J dropped 2 bases, with 8 bases sitting between them. The CDR3 nucleotides read TGTGCCATCTCCAGCCCCACAGATACGCAGTATTTT. Translation: CAISSPTDTQYF.

In this sample, this clonotype turned up many times. The chain combines TRBV7-8 with TRBJ2-1; TRBD1 might be the D (6 bases). The CDR3 is made up of 16 amino acids. Germline V gene sequence: CDR1 SGHVS, CDR2 FQNEAQ. Trimming pared 2 bases from V and 6 bases from J, leaving 17 bases between. CDR3 DNA: TGTGCCAGCAGCTTATGGACAGTTTTGAGTGGCAATGAGCAGTTCTTC. Residues: CASSLWTVLSGNEQFF.

This clonotype is labeled as medium-sized (0.01 to 0.1%). V and J are TRBV7-8 and TRBJ2-1; 12 bases align to TRBD2. V shed 3 bases and J 7 bases; nucleotides not matched to a gene: 10. The germline gives CDR1 SGHVS, CDR2 FQNEAQ. The CDR3 runs to 17 residues. For the CDR3, the DNA is TGTGCCAGCAGCTTCTCGACTCCTAGCGGGAGGGCAAATGAGCAGTTCTTC. It codes for CASSFSTPSGRANEQFF.

This clonotype was detected a few times. The CDR3, as DNA: TGTGCCAGCAGCTTAGCGGTAGCGGGCGTACTAGGGGCAGATACGCAGTATTTT. Protein product: CASSLAVAGVLGADTQYF. The chain uses TRBV7-2 and TRBJ2-3; 7 bases are a match to TRBD2. This CDR3 has 18 residues. V shed 0 bases, J shed 4 bases, and the junction held 13 bases outside the gene matches. Germline V gene data show CDR1 as SGHTA and CDR2 as FQGNSA.

The rearrangement joins TRBV9 to TRBJ2-1, with 7 bases that match TRBD2. CDR1 and CDR2 from the germline V gene are SGDLS and YYNGEE. V shed 0 bases and J 4 bases; nucleotides not matched to a gene: 4. The CDR3 extends over 15 amino acids. This CDR3 reads CASSVGEGGYNEQFF. CDR3 bases: TGTGCCAGCAGCGTAGGGGAGGGAGGGTACAATGAGCAGTTCTTC.

This clonotype was detected only once. The chain carries TRBV7-8 and TRBJ2-5; a weak D match, TRBD1 (5 bases). V shed 5 bases and J shed 2 bases, with 15 bases lying between them. Germline values: CDR1 SGHVS, CDR2 FQNEAQ. There are 15 residues in the CDR3. CDR3 residues: CASSPYVGQQETQYF. The DNA of the CDR3 is TGTGCCAGCAGCCCCTATGTGGGGCAGCAAGAGACCCAGTACTTC.

This clonotype has at least ten counts. The V call is TRBV3-1, the J call TRBJ1-6, with D unclear. The CDR3 contains 14 residues. Germline lookup yields CDR1 LGHDT and CDR2 YNNKEL (reference sequence). V was clipped by 0 bases and J by 10 bases, with 10 bases between them. In nucleotides, the CDR3 is TGTGCCAGCAGCCAAGAAGGCGGGAGGTCACCCCTCCACTTT. Residues: CASSQEGGRSPLHF. The full variable domain, its missing parts supplied by reference TRBV3-1 and TRBJ1-6, is DTAVSQTPKYLVTQMGNDKSIKCEQNLGHDTMYWYKQDSKKFLKIMFSYNNKELIINETVPNRFSPKSPDKAHLNLHINSLELGDSAVYFCASSQEGGRSPLHFGNGTRLTVT.

This clonotype was detected many times. This sequence joins TRBV12-3 or TRBV12-4 and TRBJ1-2; D may be TRBD1 (5 bases). The CDR3 spans 14 residues. The V end lost 7 bases, the J end lost 4 bases, and 16 bases lay between the germline ends. The DNA of the CDR3 is TGTGCCAGCACCCCTTCCGGGGACTTCTATGGCTACACCTTC. This codes for CASTPSGDFYGYTF.

The table lists this clonotype with a few counts. One end of the junction fails to match germline, which may point to a read error. J is TRBJ2-3 and V is TRBV18, with no clear D. The CDR3 extends over 11 amino acids. CDR1 and CDR2 (germline): KGHSH, LQKENI. The CDR3 DNA reads TGTGCCAGCTCGTCCACAGATACGCAGTGTTTT. Protein: CASSSTDTQCF.

The table lists this clonotype with many counts. This chain uses TRBV3-1 with TRBJ1-2; possible D gene TRBD1, 5 bases. V was trimmed by 6 bases and J by 2 bases, leaving 19 bases between them. This CDR3 has 16 residues. Per the germline V gene, CDR1 is LGHDT and CDR2 is YNNKEL (reference sequence). Here the CDR3 reads CASSHLVRGFNYGYTF. The CDR3 bases are TGTGCCAGCAGTCATCTCGTGAGGGGCTTCAACTATGGCTACACCTTC.

In regard to this clonotype: A much larger clone lies one base from this, so it may be a read error. The V call is TRBV28, the J call TRBJ2-5; 10 bases align to TRBD1. Germline V gives CDR1 MDHEN, CDR2 SYDVKM. The CDR3 sequence is 15 residues long. J gave up 4 bases and V 6 bases, and 8 bases lay outside the gene matches. CDR3 in DNA: TGTGCCAGCAGCGGGGACAGGGGAGGTGTAGAGACCCAGTACTTC. It translates to CASSGDRGGVETQYF.